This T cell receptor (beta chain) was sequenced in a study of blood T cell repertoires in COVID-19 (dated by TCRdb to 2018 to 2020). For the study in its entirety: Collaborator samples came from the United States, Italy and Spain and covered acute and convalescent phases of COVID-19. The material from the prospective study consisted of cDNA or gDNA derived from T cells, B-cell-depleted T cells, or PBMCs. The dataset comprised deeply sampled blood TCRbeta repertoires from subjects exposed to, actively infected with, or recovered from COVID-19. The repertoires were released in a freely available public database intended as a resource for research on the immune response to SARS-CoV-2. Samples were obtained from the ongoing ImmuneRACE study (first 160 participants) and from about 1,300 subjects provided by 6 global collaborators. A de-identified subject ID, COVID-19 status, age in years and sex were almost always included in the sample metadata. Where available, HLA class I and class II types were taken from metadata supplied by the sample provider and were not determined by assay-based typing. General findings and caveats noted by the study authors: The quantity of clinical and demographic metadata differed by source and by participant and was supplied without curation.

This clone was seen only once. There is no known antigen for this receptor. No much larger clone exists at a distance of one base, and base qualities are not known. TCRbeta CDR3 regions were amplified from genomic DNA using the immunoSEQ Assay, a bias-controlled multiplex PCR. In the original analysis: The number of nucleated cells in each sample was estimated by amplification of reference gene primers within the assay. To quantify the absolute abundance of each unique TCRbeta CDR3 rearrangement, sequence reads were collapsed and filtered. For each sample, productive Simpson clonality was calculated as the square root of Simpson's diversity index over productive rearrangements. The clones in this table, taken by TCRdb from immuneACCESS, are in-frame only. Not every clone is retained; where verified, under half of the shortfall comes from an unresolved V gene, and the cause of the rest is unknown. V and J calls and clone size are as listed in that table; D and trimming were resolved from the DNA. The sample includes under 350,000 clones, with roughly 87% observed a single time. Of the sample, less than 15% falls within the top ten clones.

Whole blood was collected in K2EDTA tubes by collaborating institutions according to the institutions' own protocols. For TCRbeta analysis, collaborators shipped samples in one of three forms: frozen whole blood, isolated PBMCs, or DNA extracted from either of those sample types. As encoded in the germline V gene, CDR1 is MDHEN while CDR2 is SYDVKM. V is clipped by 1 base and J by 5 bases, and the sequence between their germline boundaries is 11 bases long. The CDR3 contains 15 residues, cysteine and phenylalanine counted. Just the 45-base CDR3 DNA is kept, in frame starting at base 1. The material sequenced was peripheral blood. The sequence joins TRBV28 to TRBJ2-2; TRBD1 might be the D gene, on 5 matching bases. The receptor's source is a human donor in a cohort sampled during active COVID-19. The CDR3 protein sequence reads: CASSLSLTVTGELFF. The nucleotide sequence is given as TGTGCCAGCAGTTTATCCCTGACAGTTACCGGGGAGCTGTTTTTT.